Detailed here is one T cell receptor (beta chain). The junction differs from germline at one of its ends, possibly a read error. The authors used template switching to add a universal primer site and gave cDNA unique molecular identifiers. Each CDR3 protein gets one entry after TCRdb re-called the 5' RACE reads with MiXCR. Among 500,000 to 600,000 distinct CDR3 sequences listed, less than 25% were seen once. This specimen comes from a study of identical twins. This CDR3 has 14 residues. The V gene's germline CDR1 is MNHEY and CDR2 SVGAGI. These data were likewise used in another study, on T cells expressing NK-cell markers. That investigation notes: Cells sorted as CD3+CD56+NKG2C+, CD3+CD56+NKG2C- and CD3+CD56-NKG2C+ T cells supplied the TCR beta repertoires. Seropositivity for HCMV was found in seven of the eight sequenced donors, with one seronegative. These clonotypes, the leaders elsewhere, also led the CD3+CD56-NKG2C+ fraction in a handful of donors.

Sequenced: CD4+ T cells sorted from blood. This chain connects TRBV6-5 to TRBJ2-5; the D call may be TRBD1 or TRBD2 (5 bases each). The receptor was isolated from a woman aged 18-29 years in good health. The DNA of the CDR3 is TGTGCCAGCAGTTACTCTGGGCGAGGGGAGACCCATTACTTC. Translating it yields CASSYSGRGETHYF.